Listed below are T cell receptor beta chains from one sample, sequenced in a study of cytomegalovirus exposure and HLA in healthy donors. Sequencing used immunoSEQ multiplex PCR; TCRdb keeps in-frame clones, though not all of them. The sample has approximately 100,000 clones; about three quarters are singletons. Sequencing used PBMCs. All receptors derive from a female donor in good health and CMV-seropositive. Both conserved end residues are part of each CDR3. The D gene is left open where the match is weak. The size field is filled for only some rows; it gives once, few, many or a size class.

>.|few|TRBV6-1|TRBJ2-7
CASSVQSGPSYEQYF
TGTGCCAGCAGTGTCCAAAGCGGGCCTTCCTACGAGCAGTACTTC
>.|.|TRBV9|TRBJ1-5
CASSESTGYNQPQHF
TGTGCCAGCAGCGAAAGCACAGGGTACAATCAGCCCCAGCATTTT
>.|.|TRBV7-8|TRBJ2-2
CASSLHGQGTGELFF
TGTGCCAGCAGCTTACATGGTCAGGGCACCGGGGAGCTGTTTTTT
>.|.|TRBV29-1|TRBJ2-3
CSVEGEPGRGGPDTQYF
TGCAGCGTTGAAGGGGAACCGGGGCGGGGAGGTCCAGATACGCAGTATTTT
>TRBD1|.|TRBV25-1|TRBJ1-4
CASSPSGQGIEKLFF
TGTGCCAGCAGTCCTTCGGGACAGGGGATCGAAAAACTGTTTTTT
>.|.|TRBV5-1|TRBJ2-2
CASSLTGTRAANTGELFF
TGCGCCAGCAGCCTGACAGGGACTAGGGCCGCGAACACCGGGGAGCTGTTTTTT
>TRBD2|.|TRBV16|TRBJ2-7
CASSPWTSGTYEQYF
TGTGCCAGCAGCCCATGGACTAGCGGAACCTACGAGCAGTACTTC
>.|.|TRBV19|TRBJ2-1
CASSWSSYNEQFF
TGTGCCAGTAGTTGGAGCTCCTACAATGAGCAGTTCTTC
>TRBD1|.|TRBV7-3|TRBJ2-2
CASSATGQRVSGELFF
TGTGCCAGCAGCGCAACGGGACAGAGGGTATCCGGGGAGCTGTTTTTT
>TRBD2|.|TRBV15|TRBJ2-6
CATSPGGRGRQGSGANVLTF
TGTGCCACCAGCCCGGGGGGTAGGGGCAGGCAGGGCTCTGGGGCCAACGTCCTGACTTTC
>.|few|TRBV2|TRBJ2-7
CATGVGGPYEQYF
TGTGCCACTGGGGTTGGCGGGCCCTACGAGCAGTACTTC
>.|.|TRBV7-3|TRBJ1-1
CASSLGGANTEAFF
TGTGCCAGCAGCCTCGGGGGAGCGAACACTGAAGCTTTCTTT
>TRBD2|.|TRBV7-6|TRBJ2-2
CASSFSGGLNTGELFF
TGTGCCAGCAGCTTTAGCGGGGGCCTGAACACCGGGGAGCTGTTTTTT
>.|.|TRBV18|TRBJ1-2
CASSPPRGSNYGYTF
TGTGCCAGCTCACCACCCAGGGGAAGTAACTATGGCTACACCTTC
>.|.|TRBV7-8|TRBJ2-5
CASSPTGSQYF
TGTGCCAGCAGCCCCACTGGGAGCCAGTACTTC
>.|few|TRBV10-3|TRBJ1-1
CAINPGEGEAFF
TGTGCCATCAACCCTGGAGAGGGTGAAGCTTTCTTT
>.|.|TRBV7-8|TRBJ1-5
CASSAFWAGDQPQHF
TGTGCCAGCAGCGCCTTTTGGGCAGGGGATCAGCCCCAGCATTTT
>.|.|TRBV4-1|TRBJ1-2
CASSQGGGNYGYTF
TGCGCCAGCAGCCAAGGAGGAGGAAACTATGGCTACACCTTC
>TRBD2|.|TRBV12-5|TRBJ2-1
CASGRGTSGYNEQFF
TGTGCTAGTGGTAGAGGGACTAGCGGATACAATGAGCAGTTCTTC
>TRBD1|.|TRBV2|TRBJ2-7
CASSEGRGHTYEQYF
TGTGCCAGCAGTGAAGGCAGGGGGCACACCTACGAGCAGTACTTC
>.|.|TRBV30|TRBJ2-7
CAWSLTGSYEQYF
TGTGCCTGGAGTCTTACAGGTTCCTACGAGCAGTACTTC
>.|.|TRBV28|TRBJ2-6
CASSRLTGGANVLTF
TGTGCCAGCAGCCGGCTGACGGGGGGGGCCAACGTCCTGACTTTC
>.|.|TRBV18|TRBJ1-3
CASSLGIGGSGNTIYF
TGTGCCAGCTCTTTAGGGATCGGGGGATCTGGAAACACCATATATTTT
>TRBD1|.|TRBV7-9|TRBJ1-1
CATSGGPTMNTEAFF
TGTGCCACCTCAGGGGGGCCAACAATGAACACTGAAGCTTTCTTT
>.|.|TRBV11-2|TRBJ1-4
CASSLGRTTNEKLFF
TGTGCCAGCAGCTTAGGTCGTACTACTAATGAAAAACTGTTTTTT
>TRBD1|once|TRBV5-1|TRBJ1-4
CASSLATGGSEKLFF
TGCGCCAGCAGCTTGGCGACAGGGGGCTCGGAAAAACTGTTTTTT
>.|.|TRBV29-1|TRBJ1-1
CSVLGNTEAFF
TGCAGCGTTCTCGGGAACACTGAAGCTTTCTTT
>.|.|TRBV4-2|TRBJ1-6
CASSSRPEDNSPLHF
TGTGCCAGCAGCTCACGTCCCGAAGACAACTCACCCCTCCACTTT
>.|.|TRBV29-1|TRBJ1-2
CSVFGGARDDYGYTF
TGCAGCGTTTTCGGGGGGGCCAGGGACGACTATGGCTACACCTTC
>.|once|TRBV11-1|TRBJ2-5
CASSAGETQYF
TGTGCCAGCAGCGCGGGGGAGACCCAGTACTTC
>TRBD1|.|TRBV7-3|TRBJ2-1
CASSRGQGAGEQFF
TGTGCCAGCAGCCGAGGACAGGGGGCGGGAGAGCAGTTCTTC
>.|.|TRBV6-5|TRBJ2-7
CASSTLERQYF
TGTGCCAGCAGCACCTTGGAGAGGCAGTACTTC
>TRBD1|.|TRBV9|TRBJ1-1
CASSLTGSTEAFF
TGTGCCAGCAGCTTGACAGGGAGCACTGAAGCTTTCTTT
>.|.|TRBV7-2|TRBJ2-7
CASSLALRTAAEQYF
TGTGCCAGCAGCTTAGCGCTTAGGACAGCGGCCGAGCAGTACTTC
>TRBD2|.|TRBV7-8|TRBJ2-5
CASSLGRLAGAETQYF
TGTGCCAGCAGCTTAGGTAGACTAGCGGGAGCAGAGACCCAGTACTTC
>.|.|TRBV2|TRBJ2-7
CASSEGSRGYEQYF
TGTGCCAGCAGTGAAGGAAGTCGCGGGTACGAGCAGTACTTC
>.|few|TRBV7-2|TRBJ1-2
CASTRKTGGGALNYGYTF
TGTGCCAGCACCAGAAAAACGGGTGGGGGGGCCCTTAACTATGGCTACACCTTC
>.|.|TRBV15|TRBJ2-2
CATSRDLGVTGELFF
TGTGCCACCAGCAGAGATCTAGGGGTTACCGGGGAGCTGTTTTTT
>.|.|TRBV30|TRBJ1-4
CAWMSANEKLFF
TGTGCCTGGATGTCTGCTAATGAAAAACTGTTTTTT
>TRBD2|.|TRBV29-1|TRBJ2-1
CSVQGLAGDEQFF
TGCAGCGTTCAGGGACTAGCGGGGGATGAGCAGTTCTTC
>.|.|TRBV30|TRBJ1-2
CAWGEGVGGYTF
TGTGCCTGGGGGGAGGGGGTGGGAGGCTACACCTTC
>TRBD2|.|TRBV14|TRBJ2-3
CASSPMGIAGPQRDTQYF
TGTGCCAGCAGCCCAATGGGGATAGCGGGGCCGCAACGGGATACGCAGTATTTT
>.|few|TRBV2|TRBJ1-1
CASRPGTRNTEAFF
TGTGCCAGCAGACCCGGGACAAGGAACACTGAAGCTTTCTTT
>TRBD1|few|TRBV28|TRBJ1-2
CASSLGGPGQGISGYTF
TGTGCCAGCAGTTTAGGGGGGCCGGGACAGGGGATATCTGGCTACACCTTC
>.|.|TRBV2|TRBJ1-5
CASMWIQGRDQPQHF
TGTGCCAGCATGTGGATACAGGGCAGAGATCAGCCCCAGCATTTT
>TRBD1|.|TRBV14|TRBJ2-5
CASSQGQGKQYF
TGTGCCAGCAGCCAAGGACAGGGGAAGCAGTACTTC
>TRBD2|.|TRBV7-8|TRBJ2-1
CASSSTPSGGNNEQFF
TGTGCCAGCAGCTCTACCCCTAGCGGGGGGAACAATGAGCAGTTCTTC
>.|.|TRBV7-3|TRBJ1-1
CASSPGLGNTEAFF
TGTGCCAGCAGCCCTGGCCTAGGGAACACTGAAGCTTTCTTT
>TRBD2|.|TRBV25-1|TRBJ2-3
CASSDPPGLAAPFLYF
TGTGCCAGCAGTGACCCGCCGGGACTAGCCGCTCCATTTCTGTATTTT
>.|.|TRBV4-3|TRBJ1-6
CASSQDSRRIGYNSPLHF
TGCGCCAGCAGCCAAGACAGCAGGAGGATCGGTTATAATTCACCCCTCCACTTT
>.|.|TRBV7-6|TRBJ2-2
CASTEGVNTGELFF
TGTGCCAGCACCGAGGGGGTCAACACCGGGGAGCTGTTTTTT